The clone carrying this TCR beta chain was found a few times. The CDR3 contains 15 residues. The germline V and J ends were trimmed by 0 bases and 0 bases, with 7 bases remaining between them. CDR1 is SGHRS and CDR2 is YFSETQ in the germline V gene. Under the authors' procedure: It was from reference gene primer amplification that nucleated cell counts were estimated. Data came from immunoSEQ multiplex PCR; TCRdb stores just in-frame clones and leaves some out. V and J calls and clone size are those listed in that table; D and trimming were worked out from the DNA. The table has about 220,000 clones, about 88% seen once. The source of the sample is a study of blood T cell repertoires in COVID-19. Seattle researchers signed up patients amid active infection and tracked them longitudinally.

The chain employs TRBV5-1 and TRBJ1-3; D gene ambiguous. The sequence was obtained from a woman between 45 and 65 years old with COVID-19, enrolled during active disease. Sequenced sample: peripheral blood. CDR3 in DNA: TGCGCCAGCAGCTTGGCACACCCCTCTGGAAACACCATATATTTT. It is translated as CASSLAHPSGNTIYF. Complete variable domain (other parts from reference TRBV5-1 and TRBJ1-3): KAGVTQTPRYLIKTRGQQVTLSCSPISGHRSVSWYQQTPGQGLQFLFEYFSETQRNKGNFPGRFSGRQFSNSRSEMNVSTLELGDSALYLCASSLAHPSGNTIYFGEGSWLTVV.